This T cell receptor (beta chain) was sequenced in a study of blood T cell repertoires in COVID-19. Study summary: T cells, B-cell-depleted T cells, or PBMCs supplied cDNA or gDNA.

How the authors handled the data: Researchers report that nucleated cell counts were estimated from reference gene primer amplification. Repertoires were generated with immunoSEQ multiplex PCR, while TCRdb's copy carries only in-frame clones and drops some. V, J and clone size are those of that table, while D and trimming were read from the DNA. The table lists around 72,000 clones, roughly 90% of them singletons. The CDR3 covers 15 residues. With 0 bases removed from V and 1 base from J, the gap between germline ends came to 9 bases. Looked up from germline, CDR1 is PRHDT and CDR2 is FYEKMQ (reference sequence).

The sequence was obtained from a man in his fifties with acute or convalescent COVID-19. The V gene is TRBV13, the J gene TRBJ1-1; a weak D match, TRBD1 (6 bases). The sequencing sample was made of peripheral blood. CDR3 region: CASSLGETGNTEAFF. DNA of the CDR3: TGTGCCAGCAGCTTAGGGGAGACAGGGAACACTGAAGCTTTCTTT.